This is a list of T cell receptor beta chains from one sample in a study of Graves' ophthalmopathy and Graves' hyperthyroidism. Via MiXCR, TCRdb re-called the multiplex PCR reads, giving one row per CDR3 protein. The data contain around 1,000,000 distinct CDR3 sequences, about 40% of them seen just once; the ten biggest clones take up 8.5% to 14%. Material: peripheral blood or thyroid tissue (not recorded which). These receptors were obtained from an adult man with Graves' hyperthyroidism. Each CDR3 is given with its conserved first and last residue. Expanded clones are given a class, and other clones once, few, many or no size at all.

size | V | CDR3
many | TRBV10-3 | CAISEFETGGGSSGYTF
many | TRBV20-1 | CSGSGIRQPQHF
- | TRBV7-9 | CASSGGVGQGKQSF
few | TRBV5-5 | CASSPLSFSYEQYF
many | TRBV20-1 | CRSDRANTEAFF
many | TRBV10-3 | CAISDVAGMNTGELFF
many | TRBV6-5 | CASSRTGESYEQYF
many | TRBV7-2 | CASSIRQGSGELFF
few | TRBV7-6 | CASSPLRDRGRETQYF
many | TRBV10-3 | CAIRDGDRGRSYEQYF
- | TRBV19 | CASSMTRQPQHF
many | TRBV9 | CASSVAGGDSYEQYF
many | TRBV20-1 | CSARTVQRTNTGELFF
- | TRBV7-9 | CASSPYRVEETQYF
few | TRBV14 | CASSQATGENTEAFF
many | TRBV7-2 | CASGGGHYGYTF
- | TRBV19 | CASSMADSSYEQYF
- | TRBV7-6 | CASSLDLAGAPLHF
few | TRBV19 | CASSSPGTGVGSNQPQHF
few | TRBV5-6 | CASSQFGESRNYGYTF
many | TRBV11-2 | CASSWDRSPTYEQYF
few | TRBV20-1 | CSADKRYEQYF
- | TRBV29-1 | CNVTGTGGAGETQYF
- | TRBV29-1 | CSVRWGDGELFF
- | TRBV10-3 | CATTPLLGNQPQHF
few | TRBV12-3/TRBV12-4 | CASSLGTGLAGGSSYEQYF
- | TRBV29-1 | CSVKLGGYTF
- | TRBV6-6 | CASRSGTFHGYTF
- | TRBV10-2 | CASSDHIGDAYGYTF
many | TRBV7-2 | CASSLFRVGAGQPQHF
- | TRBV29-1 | CSVEEKTRSETQHF
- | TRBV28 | CATLGLNTEAFF
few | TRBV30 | CAWNDAGPSPLHF
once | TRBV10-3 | CAISEGTELTYEQYF
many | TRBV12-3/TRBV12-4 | CASSPQTAGYGYTF
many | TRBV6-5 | CASSYSNRGDSPLHF
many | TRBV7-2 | CASTIDLTGVGNTIYF
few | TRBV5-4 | CASSTRDSNSPLHF
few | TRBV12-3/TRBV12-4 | CASQGGGFYEQYF
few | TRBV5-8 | CASSAWDKNTEAFF
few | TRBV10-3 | CAISTGAGRTYEQYF
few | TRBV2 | CASSEGGTLYTF
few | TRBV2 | CASSKETGGLAEAFF
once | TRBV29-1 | CSFTGSEAFF
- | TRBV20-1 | CSANRDRLFYEQYF
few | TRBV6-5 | CASSYRRVGRYEQYF
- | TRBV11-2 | CASSLEGLAGYNEQFF
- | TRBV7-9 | CASSMRGPHTGELFF
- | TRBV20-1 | CSARDKEWGTEAFF
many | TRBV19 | CASRKGQSSGANVLTF